The 23 T cell receptor beta chains reported below all come from one sample, sequenced in a study of cytomegalovirus exposure and HLA in healthy donors (dated by TCRdb to the late 2010s). Libraries came from the immunoSEQ multiplex PCR assay. Here the immuneACCESS table is served through TCRdb, limited to in-frame sequences with V and J called. Missing clones are a known gap in these copies; in checked studies unresolved V genes cover under half, and the rest lacks a known reason. The sample table holds 80,000 to 95,000 clones, of which approximately 96% were seen once. The top ten clonotypes cover roughly 1.3% of the sample. What was sequenced was PBMCs. The receptors originated from a woman under 30 in good health and CMV-seronegative.

The chain joins TRBV6-5 to TRBJ2-3; possible D gene TRBD1, 6 bases. This CDR3 spans 16 amino acids. The germline V and J ends were trimmed by 4 bases and 0 bases, with 14 bases remaining between them. Germline V gene lookup returns CDR1 MNHEY and CDR2 SVGAGI. The CDR3, as DNA: TGTGCCAGCAGTTTAGGACAGTTTACTAGCACAGATACGCAGTATTTT. It encodes CASSLGQFTSTDTQYF.

The V and J genes are TRBV6-1 and TRBJ1-1, with D unclear. V lost 4 bases to trimming and J lost 1 base, with 7 bases between them. The CDR3 has 13 residues. Germline loops: CDR1 MNHNS, CDR2 SASEGT. The CDR3 DNA reads TGTGCCAGCAGTGTCAATTGGAACACTGAAGCTTTCTTT. The encoded protein is CASSVNWNTEAFF.

The rearrangement links TRBV5-1 to TRBJ2-1; 11 bases agree with TRBD2. The junction had 4 bases not matched to a gene; V was cut back by 4 bases and J by 4 bases. Germline values: CDR1 SGHRS, CDR2 YFSETQ. The CDR3 is made up of 15 amino acids. CDR3 DNA sequence: TGCGCCAGCAGCACCGGGACTAGCGGTTACAATGAGCAGTTCTTC. It encodes CASSTGTSGYNEQFF.

The V gene is TRBV7-9, the J gene TRBJ2-3; TRBD2 agrees at 8 bases. The junction had 8 bases not matched to a gene; V was cut back by 0 bases and J by 6 bases. Germline V gives CDR1 SEHNR, CDR2 FQNEAQ (reference sequence). This CDR3 has 16 residues. The CDR3 is CASSLAPGLVLDTQYF. CDR3 nucleotides: TGTGCCAGCAGCTTAGCACCGGGACTAGTTTTGGATACGCAGTATTTT.

V is TRBV10-1 and J is TRBJ1-6; no clear D. The CDR3 spans 14 residues. Looked up from germline, CDR1 is WNHNN and CDR2 is SYGVQD (reference sequence). The germline V and J ends were trimmed by 4 bases and 4 bases, with 8 bases remaining between them. CDR3 sequence reads: CASSVAGYNSPLHF. CDR3 coding DNA: TGCGCCAGCAGTGTTGCGGGTTATAATTCACCCCTCCACTTT.

The V call is TRBV6-1, the J call TRBJ1-5; D perhaps matches TRBD1 (5 bases). CDR1 MNHNS and CDR2 SASEGT come from the germline V gene. The CDR3 spans 13 residues. The V gene lost 5 bases and the J gene lost 5 bases, with 10 bases spanning the gap. This chain's CDR3 is CASSRQPDQPQHF. The DNA of the CDR3 is TGTGCCAGCAGTAGACAGCCTGATCAGCCCCAGCATTTT.

In nucleotides, the CDR3 is TGTGCCAGCAGCTTGACTTCCTGGACTAGCTATAACACAGATACGCAGTATTTT. It codes for CASSLTSWTSYNTDTQYF. The rearrangement links TRBV5-4 to TRBJ2-3, with 8 bases aligning to TRBD2. V was pared by 1 base and J by 2 bases, with 12 bases of the junction left unmatched. CDR3 size: 18 residues. Germline V CDR1 and CDR2: SGHNT, YYREEE (reference sequence).

The DNA for the CDR3 is TGTGCCAGCAGCTTAGCCGGGGATCAGCCCCAGCATTTT. Amino acids: CASSLAGDQPQHF. The chain is built from TRBV7-2 and TRBJ1-5, with D unclear. This CDR3 spans 13 amino acids. Germline V gene lookup returns CDR1 SGHTA and CDR2 FQGNSA. Deletions cut 0 bases from V and 5 bases from J, with 5 bases between.

This rearrangement joins TRBV2 to TRBJ1-3; D unresolved. Trimming left V 9 bases short and J 1 base short, with 10 bases between. The CDR3 contains 13 residues. Germline CDR1 and CDR2: SNHLY and FYNNEI. This CDR3 is CARGAGSGNTIYF. In nucleotides, the CDR3 is TGTGCCAGGGGAGCGGGGTCTGGAAACACCATATATTTT.

The chain combines TRBV15 with TRBJ1-1; TRBD1 matches at 7 bases. The CDR3 consists of 19 residues. CDR1 and CDR2 (germline): LNHNV, YYDKDF (reference sequence). Unmatched junction bases numbered 17, after V lost 1 base and J lost 3 bases. The CDR3 loop is CATSRVLYRGPKGDTEAFF. The CDR3 coding sequence is TGTGCCACCAGCAGAGTACTGTACAGGGGCCCCAAGGGCGACACTGAAGCTTTCTTT. Looking up the rest from reference TRBV15 and TRBJ1-1 gives the full variable domain: DAMVIQNPRYQVTQFGKPVTLSCSQTLNHNVMYWYQQKSSQAPKLLFHYYDKDFNNEADTPDNFQSRRPNTSFCFLDIRSPGLGDTAMYLCATSRVLYRGPKGDTEAFFGQGTRLTVV.

This rearrangement joins TRBV7-9 to TRBJ2-7, with 7 bases lining up with TRBD1. From germline, CDR1 is SEHNR and CDR2 FQNEAQ (reference sequence). The CDR3 length is 14 residues. Germline trimming cut 5 bases from V and 3 bases from J; bases unmatched to any gene: 7. The DNA of the CDR3 is TGTGCCAGCAGCCCGAGACAGGGCCTCTACGAGCAGTACTTC. Translating gives CASSPRQGLYEQYF.

The chain combines TRBV19 with TRBJ1-1; 8 bases align to TRBD1. The CDR3 extends over 15 amino acids. Trimming took 3 bases from V and 3 from J; bases not matched to a gene: 6. Germline CDR1 is LNHDA and CDR2 is SQIVND (reference sequence). The CDR3 sequence is CASSIRQGADTEAFF. The CDR3 DNA reads TGTGCCAGTAGTATTCGGCAGGGGGCTGACACTGAAGCTTTCTTT. Full variable domain (remainder filled in from reference TRBV19 and TRBJ1-1): DGGITQSPKYLFRKEGQNVTLSCEQNLNHDAMYWYRQDPGQGLRLIYYSQIVNDFQKGDIAEGYSVSREKKESFPLTVTSAQKNPTAFYLCASSIRQGADTEAFFGQGTRLTVV.

The rearrangement links TRBV6-1 to TRBJ2-1; 8 bases agree with TRBD2. The germline V gene encodes CDR1 MNHNS and CDR2 SASEGT. The J segment lost 2 bases and the V segment lost 0 bases, leaving 6 bases of the junction unmatched. CDR3 size: 17 residues. In DNA form, the CDR3 reads TGTGCCAGCAGTGAAGCTGGAGCGGGAGCGACCTACAATGAGCAGTTCTTC. This codes for CASSEAGAGATYNEQFF.

The J gene is TRBJ2-1, the V gene TRBV7-2; tentative D call: TRBD2 (5 bases). V was cut by 4 bases and J by 9 bases, with 19 bases left in between. CDR3 length: 15 amino acids. Germline CDR1 reads SGHTA; CDR2 reads FQGNSA. The CDR3 DNA follows: TGTGCCAGCAGCTCCCCCGGGGTTCCTACCAGTGAGCAGTTCTTC. As protein: CASSSPGVPTSEQFF. Using reference TRBV7-2 and TRBJ2-1 for the parts outside the CDR3, the full variable domain is GAGVSQSPSNKVTEKGKDVELRCDPISGHTALYWYRQSLGQGLEFLIYFQGNSAPDKSGLPSDRFSAERTGGSVSTLTIQRTQQEDSAVYLCASSSPGVPTSEQFFGPGTRLTVL.

The chain combines TRBV21-1 with TRBJ2-3; TRBD2 is the table's D call, not checked against the DNA. TRBV21-1 is an annotated pseudogene. This CDR3 has 13 residues. The CDR3 reads CASEGLNPDTQYF. The CDR3 DNA is TGTGCCAGCGAGGGCCTAAACCCAGATACGCAGTATTTT.

The V gene is TRBV27, the J gene TRBJ2-7; TRBD1 matches at 7 bases. There are 14 residues in the CDR3. V shed 3 bases and J 3 bases; nucleotides not matched to a gene: 5. The V gene's germline CDR1 is MNHEY and CDR2 SMNVEV (reference sequence). CDR3 amino acids: CASSFEGAVYEQYF. CDR3 in DNA: TGTGCCAGCAGTTTTGAGGGGGCCGTCTACGAGCAGTACTTC.

The CDR3 DNA sequence: TGTGCCAGCAGCCTCGACCCGGGACAGGGATACAATGAGCAGTTCTTC. Protein product: CASSLDPGQGYNEQFF. J is TRBJ2-1 and V is TRBV7-9, with 9 bases lining up with TRBD1. The CDR3 has 16 residues. Germline-derived CDR1 and CDR2 are SEHNR and FQNEAQ (reference sequence). V was clipped by 5 bases and J by 4 bases; unmatched bases: 9.

V and J are TRBV11-2 and TRBJ2-2; 10 bases agree with TRBD2. The germline V gene encodes CDR1 SGHAT and CDR2 FQNNGV. The CDR3 totals 15 residues. J lost 4 bases, V lost 3 bases, and 2 bases had no gene match. The CDR3 loop reads CASSFTSGTTGELFF. The CDR3 bases are TGTGCCAGCAGCTTTACTAGCGGGACCACCGGGGAGCTGTTTTTT.

V and J are TRBV27 and TRBJ2-1; 10 nucleotides align to TRBD2. Germline CDR1 reads MNHEY; CDR2 reads SMNVEV (reference sequence). With 2 bases clipped from V and 9 bases from J, the junction kept 7 bases outside the gene matches. The CDR3 consists of 15 residues. CDR3 sequence: CASSLVSGRTGEQFF. The CDR3 nucleotides are TGTGCCAGCAGTTTAGTTAGCGGGAGGACGGGTGAGCAGTTCTTC.

The chain recombines TRBV1 with TRBJ1-2; the table's TRBD1 call for D was not verified on the DNA. TRBV1 is annotated as a pseudogene. The CDR3 spans 19 residues. In nucleotides, the CDR3 is TGCACCAGCAGCCAAGATCCCAAGAATCCCTCCGGGACAGCCTATGGCTACACCTTC. This encodes CTSSQDPKNPSGTAYGYTF.

This chain uses TRBV5-5 with TRBJ1-2; D not resolved. The ends were cut back, 1 base at V and 0 bases at J, with 10 bases in the middle. In germline, CDR1 is SGHKS, CDR2 YYEKEE (reference sequence). CDR3 length: 15 residues. The CDR3 region has the DNA TGTGCCAGCAGCTTGTCTACGGGTCCTAACTATGGCTACACCTTC. This encodes CASSLSTGPNYGYTF.

This chain's CDR3 is CASSIPSPGDTQYF. For the CDR3, the DNA is TGTGCCAGTAGTATCCCATCCCCAGGGGATACGCAGTATTTT. This chain links TRBV19 with TRBJ2-3; a weak D match, TRBD1 (5 bases). The CDR3 spans 14 residues. The V and J ends lost 3 bases and 6 bases respectively, with 13 bases between them. CDR1 and CDR2 from the germline V gene are LNHDA and SQIVND (reference sequence).

The J gene is TRBJ1-5, the V gene TRBV6-1; possible D gene TRBD1, 6 bases. CDR3 size: 15 residues. CDR1 is MNHNS, CDR2 SASEGT, per germline. Trimming took off 4 bases at V and 3 bases at J, with 13 bases between the two ends. CDR3 protein: CASSVAGALNQPQHF. CDR3 bases: TGTGCCAGCAGTGTGGCAGGGGCTCTCAATCAGCCCCAGCATTTT.